The clone carrying this TCR beta chain has more than one count but fewer than ten. Its antigen is unknown. CDR1 and CDR2 from the germline V gene are SGHNT and YYREEE (reference sequence). V shed 6 bases and J shed 7 bases, with 19 bases lying between them. The CDR3 sequence is 14 residues long. This sample stems from a study of T cells in Graves' hyperthyroidism and ophthalmopathy. Overall study findings and caveats: Ophthalmopathy stood apart from stable hyperthyroidism in a 13 V-J model. Ophthalmopathy onset followed model prediction by a median roughly 6 months. Within blood appeared most thyroid clonotypes that had expanded above 0.001.

TCR beta CDR3 sequences were amplified from RNA transcripts. HTBI primers drove first-round RT-PCR of the TCR CDR3. One entry per CDR3 protein, called by TCRdb with MiXCR from the multiplex PCR reads. The table shows approximately 370,000 distinct CDR3 sequences, with 15% occurring only once. Diagnosis rested on symptoms, serum thyroxine and TRAb, thyroid ultrasound, and orbital computed tomography. V usage is TRBV5-4 and J usage is TRBJ1-2; TRBD1 is a possible D gene (6 bases). The clonotype was recovered from a woman aged 25 to 39 with Graves' hyperthyroidism. The source material was blood. The CDR3 DNA sequence: TGTGCCAGCAACACAGCAGGGGCATCATCTGGCTACACCTTC. Amino acid sequence: CASNTAGASSGYTF.